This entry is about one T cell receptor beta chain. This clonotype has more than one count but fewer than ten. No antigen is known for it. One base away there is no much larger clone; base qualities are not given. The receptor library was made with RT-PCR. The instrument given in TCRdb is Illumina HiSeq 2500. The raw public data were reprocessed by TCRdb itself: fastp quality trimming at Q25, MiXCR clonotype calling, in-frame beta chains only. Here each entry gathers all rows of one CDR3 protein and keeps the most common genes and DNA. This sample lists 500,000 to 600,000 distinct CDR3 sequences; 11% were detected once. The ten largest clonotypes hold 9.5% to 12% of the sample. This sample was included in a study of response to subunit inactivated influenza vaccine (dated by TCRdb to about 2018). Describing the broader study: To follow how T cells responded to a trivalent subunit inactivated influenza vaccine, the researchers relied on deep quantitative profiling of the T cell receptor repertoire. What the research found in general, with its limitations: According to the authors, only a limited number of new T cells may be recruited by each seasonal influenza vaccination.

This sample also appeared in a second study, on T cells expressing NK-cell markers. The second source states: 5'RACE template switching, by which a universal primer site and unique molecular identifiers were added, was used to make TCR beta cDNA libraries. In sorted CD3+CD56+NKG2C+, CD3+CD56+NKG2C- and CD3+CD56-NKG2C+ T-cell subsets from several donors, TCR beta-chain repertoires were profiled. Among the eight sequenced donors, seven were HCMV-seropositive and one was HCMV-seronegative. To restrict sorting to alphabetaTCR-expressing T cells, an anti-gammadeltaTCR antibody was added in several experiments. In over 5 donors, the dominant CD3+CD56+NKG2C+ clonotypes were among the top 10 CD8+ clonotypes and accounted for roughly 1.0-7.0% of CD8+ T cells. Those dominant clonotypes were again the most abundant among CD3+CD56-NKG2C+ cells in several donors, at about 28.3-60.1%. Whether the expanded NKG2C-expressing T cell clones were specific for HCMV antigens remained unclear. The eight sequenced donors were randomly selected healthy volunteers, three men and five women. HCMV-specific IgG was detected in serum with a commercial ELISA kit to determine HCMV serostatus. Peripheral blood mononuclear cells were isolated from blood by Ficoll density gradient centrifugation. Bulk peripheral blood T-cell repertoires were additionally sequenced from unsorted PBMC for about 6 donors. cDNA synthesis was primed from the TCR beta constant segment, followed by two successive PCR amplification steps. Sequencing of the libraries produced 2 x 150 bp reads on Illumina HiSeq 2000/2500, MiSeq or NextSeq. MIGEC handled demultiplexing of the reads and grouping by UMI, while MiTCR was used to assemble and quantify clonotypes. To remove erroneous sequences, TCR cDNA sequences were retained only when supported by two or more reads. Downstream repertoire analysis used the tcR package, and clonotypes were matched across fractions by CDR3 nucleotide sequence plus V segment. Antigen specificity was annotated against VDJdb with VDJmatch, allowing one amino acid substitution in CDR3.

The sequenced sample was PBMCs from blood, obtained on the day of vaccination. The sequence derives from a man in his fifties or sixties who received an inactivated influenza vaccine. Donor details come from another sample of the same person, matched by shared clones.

The CDR3: CAIRASGPTQETQYF. The nucleotides read TGTGCCATCAGAGCCTCGGGACCGACCCAAGAGACCCAGTACTTC. The sequence links TRBV10-3 to TRBJ2-5; the D gene could be either TRBD1 or TRBD2, each agreeing at 5 bases. V loses 6 bases, J loses 1 base, and the germline ends lie 15 bases apart. The CDR3, cysteine through phenylalanine, is 15 amino acids long. Of all the DNA, just the CDR3 is kept, 45 bases in frame from base 1. For CDR1 and CDR2, the germline V gene lists ENHRY and SYGVKD.